Listed here is a single TCR beta chain. Its antigen is not identified. The data stem from a study of T cell responses to AZD1222 COVID-19 vaccine. For the study at large: Second doses that came at about 4 or about 12 weeks were put together.

Method: immunoSEQ multiplex PCR; TCRdb's copy keeps in-frame clones and lacks some. The sample gives 150,000 or so clones, approximately 93% of which show up once; about 1% is in the top ten. The CDR3 is 16 residues long. From germline, CDR1 is MDHEN and CDR2 SYDVKM. Trimming at V came to 4 bases and at J to 6 bases, leaving 12 bases not matched to a gene. Points from the study as a whole: Spike-specific TCR breadth and depth went up after people got two AZD1222 doses.

V is TRBV28 and J is TRBJ2-1, with 7 bases that match TRBD1. The receptor was isolated from an adult in good health. Sequenced material: peripheral blood, taken on day 0 of AZD1222 vaccination. The CDR3, as DNA: TGTGCCAGCAGTTACCTCCGACAGGGATTCGGCAATGAGCAGTTCTTC. Translated, it gives CASSYLRQGFGNEQFF.